Below, one T cell receptor (beta chain) is given with its context. Its specificity is unknown. PBMCs were cryopreserved, and approximately 2 micrograms of genomic DNA from them went into TCR beta libraries. The CDR3 has 12 residues. Germline V gene data show CDR1 as ENHRY and CDR2 as SYGVKD. The V gene lost 4 bases and the J gene lost 7 bases, with 10 bases spanning the gap. The repertoire was sequenced with immunoSEQ multiplex PCR; TCRdb's copy has only in-frame clones and lacks some. The data show around 250,000 clones, 70% seen once. The sample comes from a study of cytotoxic CD8 clonotypes in ibrutinib-treated CLL. Broader study findings: There were differences in sampling times between sustained-remission and progressing patients. Private clonotypes, not public ones, expanded at ibrutinib response. Clonality was elevated at ibrutinib response and had returned toward baseline at progression.

This TCR was recovered from a human donor with chronic lymphocytic leukemia. The input for sequencing was PBMCs, taken after 24 months of ibrutinib treatment. This sequence joins TRBV10-3 and TRBJ1-1, with D perhaps TRBD1 (5 bases). This CDR3 reads CAISGQSDEAFF. DNA of the CDR3: TGTGCCATCAGTGGACAGTCCGATGAAGCTTTCTTT.